The entry below gives a single T cell receptor (beta chain) sequence along with its context. Antigen unknown. CDR3 sequences, V/J genes, frequencies and template counts came from survey-depth TCRbeta sequencing. Clones were sequenced by immunoSEQ multiplex PCR, and TCRdb holds only the in-frame ones, with some missing. The data contain 4,000 to 5,000 clones, 78% of them singletons. This record comes from a study of tissue T cells after allogeneic stem cell transplantation. The overall study: Pathologist review favored tissue samples showing histologically apparent lymphocytes.

General study points: Anatomically similar tissues had similar TCR repertoires within each patient. Tissue-detected TCR repertoire was only partly captured by blood and spleen T cells.

Steroid-refractory graft-versus-host disease after allogeneic hematopoietic cell transplant qualified adults for prospective research-autopsy enrollment. This receptor was obtained from a male patient aged 60 or older with steroid-refractory graft-versus-host disease after an allogeneic stem cell transplant. Some T cells may possibly be graft donor cells. The source was esophageal tissue, collected at autopsy.

CDR3 in DNA: TGTGCCAGCAGCGATGACAGGGAGGTTTGGAATGAGCAGTTCTTC. It translates to CASSDDREVWNEQFF. The chain recombines TRBV7-9 with TRBJ2-1; D perhaps matches TRBD1 (7 bases). Germline loops: CDR1 SEHNR, CDR2 FQNEAQ (reference sequence). The CDR3 has 15 residues. V lost 5 bases to trimming and J lost 7 bases, with 18 bases between them.